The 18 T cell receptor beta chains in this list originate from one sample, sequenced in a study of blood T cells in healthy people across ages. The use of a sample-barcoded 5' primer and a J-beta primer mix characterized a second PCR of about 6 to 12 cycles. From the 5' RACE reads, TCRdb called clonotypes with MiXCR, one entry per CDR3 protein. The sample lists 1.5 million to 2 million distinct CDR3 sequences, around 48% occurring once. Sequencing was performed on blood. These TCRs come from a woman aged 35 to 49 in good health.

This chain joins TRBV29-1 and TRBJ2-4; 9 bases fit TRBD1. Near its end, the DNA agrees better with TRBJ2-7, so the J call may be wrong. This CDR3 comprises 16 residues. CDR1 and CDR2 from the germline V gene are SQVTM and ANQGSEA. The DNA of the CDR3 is TGCAGCGTTGAAGATTCAGGGACAGGGAGCCCCTACGAGCAGTACTTC. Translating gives CSVEDSGTGSPYEQYF.

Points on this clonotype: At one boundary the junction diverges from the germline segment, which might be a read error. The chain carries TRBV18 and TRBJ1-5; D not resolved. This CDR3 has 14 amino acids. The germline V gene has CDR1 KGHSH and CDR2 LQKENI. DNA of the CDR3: TGTGCCAGCTCACCGGCCCGCGGCAATCAACCCCAGCATTTT. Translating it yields CASSPARGNQPQHF.

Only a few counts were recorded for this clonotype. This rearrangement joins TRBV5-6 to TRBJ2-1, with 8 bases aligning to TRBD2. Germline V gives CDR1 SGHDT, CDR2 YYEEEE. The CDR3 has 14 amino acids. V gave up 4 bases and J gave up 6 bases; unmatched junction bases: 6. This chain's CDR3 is CASSGGLGFNEQFF. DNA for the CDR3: TGTGCCAGCAGCGGGGGACTAGGGTTCAATGAGCAGTTCTTC. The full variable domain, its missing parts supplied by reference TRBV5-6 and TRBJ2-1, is DAGVTQSPTHLIKTRGQQVTLRCSPKSGHDTVSWYQQALGQGPQFIFQYYEEEERQRGNFPDRFSGHQFPNYSSELNVNALLLGDSALYLCASSGGLGFNEQFFGPGTRLTVL.

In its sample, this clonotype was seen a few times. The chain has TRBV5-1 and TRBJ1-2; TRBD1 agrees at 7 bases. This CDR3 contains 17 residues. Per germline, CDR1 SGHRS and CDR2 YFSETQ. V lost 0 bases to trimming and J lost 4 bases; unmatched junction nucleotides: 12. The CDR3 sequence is CASSLGDSSDLGYGYTF. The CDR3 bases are TGCGCCAGCAGCTTGGGGGACAGTTCGGACCTGGGCTATGGCTACACCTTC. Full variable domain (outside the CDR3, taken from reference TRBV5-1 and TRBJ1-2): KAGVTQTPRYLIKTRGQQVTLSCSPISGHRSVSWYQQTPGQGLQFLFEYFSETQRNKGNFPGRFSGRQFSNSRSEMNVSTLELGDSALYLCASSLGDSSDLGYGYTFGSGTRLTVV.

CDR3 DNA sequence: TGCGCCAGCAGCCCTCAGTTCCGCACAGATACGCAGTATTTT. Translated, it gives CASSPQFRTDTQYF. The gene calls are TRBV5-1 and TRBJ2-3; no definite D call. There are 14 residues in the CDR3. V dropped 4 bases and J dropped 1 base, with 10 bases sitting between them. Germline CDR1 SGHRS, CDR2 YFSETQ.

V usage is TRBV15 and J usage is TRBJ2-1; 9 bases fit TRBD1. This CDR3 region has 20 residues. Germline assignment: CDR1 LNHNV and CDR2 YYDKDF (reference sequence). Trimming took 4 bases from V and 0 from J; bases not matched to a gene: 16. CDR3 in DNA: TGTGCCACCAGCACTCCGTTACCGGGACAGGGTTTGATCTCCTACAATGAGCAGTTCTTC. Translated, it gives CATSTPLPGQGLISYNEQFF.

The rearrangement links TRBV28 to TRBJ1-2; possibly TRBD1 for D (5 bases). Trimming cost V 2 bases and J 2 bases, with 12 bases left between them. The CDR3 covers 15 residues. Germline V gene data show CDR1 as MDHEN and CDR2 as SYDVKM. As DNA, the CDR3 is TGTGCCAGCAGTTTAGGGGCAACAGGAAACTATGGCTACACCTTC. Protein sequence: CASSLGATGNYGYTF.

The CDR3 nucleotides are TGTGCCAGCAGTTATCGACACGTGCCCACAGATACGCAGTATTTT. Protein sequence: CASSYRHVPTDTQYF. The chain recombines TRBV6-2 or TRBV6-3 with TRBJ2-3; D gene unclear. The CDR3 consists of 15 residues. V was cut by 3 bases and J by 2 bases, with 12 bases left in between. Germline lookup yields CDR1 MNHEY and CDR2 SVGEGT.

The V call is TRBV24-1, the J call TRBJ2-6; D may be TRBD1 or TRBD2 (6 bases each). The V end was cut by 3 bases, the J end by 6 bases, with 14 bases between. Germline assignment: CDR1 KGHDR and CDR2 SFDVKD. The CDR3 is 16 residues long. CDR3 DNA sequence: TGTGCCACCAGTGATAGGAGGGGGTCTTTGGCCAACGTCCTGACTTTC. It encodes CATSDRRGSLANVLTF.

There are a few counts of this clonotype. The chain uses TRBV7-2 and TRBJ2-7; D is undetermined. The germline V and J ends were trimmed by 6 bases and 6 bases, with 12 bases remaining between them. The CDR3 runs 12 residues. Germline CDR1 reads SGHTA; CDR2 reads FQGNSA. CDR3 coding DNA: TGTGCCAGCAGTTTGAGTCGGTCCGAGCAGTACTTC. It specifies CASSLSRSEQYF.

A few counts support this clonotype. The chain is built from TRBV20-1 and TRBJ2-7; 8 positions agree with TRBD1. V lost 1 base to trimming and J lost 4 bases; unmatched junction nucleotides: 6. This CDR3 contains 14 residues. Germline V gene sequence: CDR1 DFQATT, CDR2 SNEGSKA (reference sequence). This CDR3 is CSARAWTGNYEQYF. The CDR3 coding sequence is TGCAGTGCTAGAGCCTGGACAGGGAATTACGAGCAGTACTTC.

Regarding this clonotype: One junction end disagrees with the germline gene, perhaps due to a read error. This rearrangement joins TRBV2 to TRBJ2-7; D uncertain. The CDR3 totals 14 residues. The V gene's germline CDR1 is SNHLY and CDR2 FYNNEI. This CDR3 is CASSAYTGGYERYF. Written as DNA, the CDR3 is TGTGCCAGCAGCGCGTACACGGGCGGCTACGAGCGGTACTTC.

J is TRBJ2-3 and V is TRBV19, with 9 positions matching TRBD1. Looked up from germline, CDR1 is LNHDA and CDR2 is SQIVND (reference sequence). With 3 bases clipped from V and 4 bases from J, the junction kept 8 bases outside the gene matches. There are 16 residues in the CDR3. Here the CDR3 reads CASSIPAGQGSDTQYF. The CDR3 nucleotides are TGTGCCAGTAGTATTCCGGCGGGACAGGGATCAGATACGCAGTATTTT.

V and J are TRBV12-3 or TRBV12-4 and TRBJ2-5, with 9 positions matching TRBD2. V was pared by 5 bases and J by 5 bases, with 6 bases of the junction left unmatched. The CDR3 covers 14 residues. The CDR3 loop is CASSRSGSGETQYF. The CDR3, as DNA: TGTGCCAGCAGTCGTAGCGGGAGTGGGGAGACCCAGTACTTC.

The CDR3 reads CASRKAEGLTDTQYF. In nucleotides, the CDR3 is TGTGCCAGCAGAAAGGCGGAGGGACTCACAGATACGCAGTATTTT. The chain employs TRBV27 and TRBJ2-3; D may be TRBD2 (6 bases). This CDR3 spans 15 amino acids. V was clipped by 6 bases and J by 2 bases, with 15 bases between them. Germline assignment: CDR1 MNHEY and CDR2 SMNVEV (reference sequence).

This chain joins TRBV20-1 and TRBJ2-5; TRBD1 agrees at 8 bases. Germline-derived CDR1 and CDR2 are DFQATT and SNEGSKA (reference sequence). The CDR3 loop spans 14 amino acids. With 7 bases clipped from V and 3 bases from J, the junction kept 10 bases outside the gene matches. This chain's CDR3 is CSVWSQGAKETQYF. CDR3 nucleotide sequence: TGCAGTGTATGGAGTCAGGGGGCGAAAGAGACCCAGTACTTC.

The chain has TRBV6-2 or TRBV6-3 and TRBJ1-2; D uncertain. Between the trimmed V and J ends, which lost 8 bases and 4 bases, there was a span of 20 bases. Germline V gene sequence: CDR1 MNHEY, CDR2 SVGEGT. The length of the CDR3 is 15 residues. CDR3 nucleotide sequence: TGTGCCAGCTCGGTATCCTTCAGCGAGTCCTATGGCTACACCTTC. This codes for CASSVSFSESYGYTF.

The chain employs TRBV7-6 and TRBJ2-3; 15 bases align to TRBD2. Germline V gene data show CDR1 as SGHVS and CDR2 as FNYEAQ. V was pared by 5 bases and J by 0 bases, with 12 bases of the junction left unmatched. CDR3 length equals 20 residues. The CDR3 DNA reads TGTGCCAGCAGCCCCCGGGCCGGGACTAGCGGGGGGACTAGCACAGATACGCAGTATTTT. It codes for CASSPRAGTSGGTSTDTQYF.